This T cell receptor beta chain was retrieved from a study of T cells in narcolepsy. Whole-study findings and limits: Comparing one patient's CSF and blood CD4+ clonotypes highlighted HCRT- and TRIB2-specific autoreactive clonotypes.

This clone appeared a few times. Its antigen is unidentified. The CDR3 spans 13 residues. Trimming took 9 bases from V and 5 from J, leaving 17 bases between them. The germline gives CDR1 MNHEY, CDR2 SVGAGI. Some clones are missing from TCRdb's copy, which holds only in-frame ones; the method was immunoSEQ multiplex PCR. The sample has approximately 28,000 clones, around 82% seen once. This chain connects TRBV6-5 to TRBJ2-7, with D perhaps given as TRBD1 or TRBD2 (5 bases each). The sequenced sample consisted of CD45RA- memory CD4+ T cells from PBMCs. This clonotype was sampled from a human donor with narcolepsy. In nucleotides, the CDR3 is TGTGCCAGTTTCAGACGGGACGGTGACGAGCAGTACTTC. Translation gives CASFRRDGDEQYF.